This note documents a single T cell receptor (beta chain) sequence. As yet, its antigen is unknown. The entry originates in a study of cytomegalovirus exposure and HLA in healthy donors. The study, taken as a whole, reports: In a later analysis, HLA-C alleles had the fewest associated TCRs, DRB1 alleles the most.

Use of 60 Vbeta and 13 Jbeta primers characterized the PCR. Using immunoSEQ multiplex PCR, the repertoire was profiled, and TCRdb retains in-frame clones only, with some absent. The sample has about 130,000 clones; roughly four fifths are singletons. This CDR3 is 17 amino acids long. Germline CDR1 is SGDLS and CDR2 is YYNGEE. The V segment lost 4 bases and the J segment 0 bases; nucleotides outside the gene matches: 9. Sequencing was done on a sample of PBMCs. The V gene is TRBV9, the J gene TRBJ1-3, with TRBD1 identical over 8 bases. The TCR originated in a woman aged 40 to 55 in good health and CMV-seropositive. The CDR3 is CASSPGTGTPSGNTIYF. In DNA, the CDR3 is TGTGCCAGCAGCCCCGGGACAGGAACCCCCTCTGGAAACACCATATATTTT.